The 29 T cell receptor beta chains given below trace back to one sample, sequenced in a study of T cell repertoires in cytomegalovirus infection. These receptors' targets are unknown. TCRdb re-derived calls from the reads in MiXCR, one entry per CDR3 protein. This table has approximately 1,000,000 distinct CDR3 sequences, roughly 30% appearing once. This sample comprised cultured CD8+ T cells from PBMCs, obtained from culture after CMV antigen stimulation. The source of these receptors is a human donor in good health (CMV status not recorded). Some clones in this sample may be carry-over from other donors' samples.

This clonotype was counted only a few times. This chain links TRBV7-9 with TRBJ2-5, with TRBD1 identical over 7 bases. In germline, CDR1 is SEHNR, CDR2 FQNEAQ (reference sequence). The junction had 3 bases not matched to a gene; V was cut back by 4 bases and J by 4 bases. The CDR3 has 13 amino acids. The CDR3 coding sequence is TGTGCCAGCAGCTCCGGGACAGTAGAGACCCAGTACTTC. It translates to CASSSGTVETQYF.

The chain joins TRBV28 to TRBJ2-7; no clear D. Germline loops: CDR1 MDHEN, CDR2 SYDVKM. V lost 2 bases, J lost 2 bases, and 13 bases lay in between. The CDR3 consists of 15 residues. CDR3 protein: CASSLNPHNPYEQYV. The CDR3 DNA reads TGTGCCAGCAGTTTAAATCCCCACAACCCCTACGAGCAGTACGTC.

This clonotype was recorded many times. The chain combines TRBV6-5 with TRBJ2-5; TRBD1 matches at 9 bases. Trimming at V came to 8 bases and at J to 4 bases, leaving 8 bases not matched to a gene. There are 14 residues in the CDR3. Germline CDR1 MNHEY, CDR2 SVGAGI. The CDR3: CASCLQGAGETQYF. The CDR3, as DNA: TGTGCCAGCTGTCTACAGGGGGCAGGAGAGACCCAGTACTTC.

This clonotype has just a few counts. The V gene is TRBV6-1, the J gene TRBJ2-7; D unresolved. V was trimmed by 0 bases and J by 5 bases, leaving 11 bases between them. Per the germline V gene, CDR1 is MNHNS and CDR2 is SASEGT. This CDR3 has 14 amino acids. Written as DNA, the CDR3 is TGTGCCAGCAGTGAAGCGCTAGGTAGGGACGAGCAGTACGTC. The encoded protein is CASSEALGRDEQYV.

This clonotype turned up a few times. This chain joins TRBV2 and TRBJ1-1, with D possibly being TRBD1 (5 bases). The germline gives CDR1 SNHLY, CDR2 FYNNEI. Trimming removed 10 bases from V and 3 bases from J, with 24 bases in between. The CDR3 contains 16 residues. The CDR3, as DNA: TGTGCCAACCGACAGCCTTTAGCGAATTACCACACTGAAGCTTTCTTT. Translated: CANRQPLANYHTEAFF.

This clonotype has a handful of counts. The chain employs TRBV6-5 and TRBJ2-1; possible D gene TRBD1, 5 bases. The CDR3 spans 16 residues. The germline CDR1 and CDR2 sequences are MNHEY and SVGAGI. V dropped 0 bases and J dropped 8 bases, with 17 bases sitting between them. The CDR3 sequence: CASSYSYASRRDEQFF. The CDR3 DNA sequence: TGTGCCAGCAGTTACTCGTATGCTAGTCGCAGGGATGAGCAGTTCTTC.

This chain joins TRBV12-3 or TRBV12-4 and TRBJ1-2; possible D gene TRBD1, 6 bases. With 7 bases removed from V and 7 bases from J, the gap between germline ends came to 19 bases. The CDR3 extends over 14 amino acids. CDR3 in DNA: TGTGCCAGCACCCCTACAGGGCCCGTAAGTGGCTACACCTTC. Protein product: CASTPTGPVSGYTF.

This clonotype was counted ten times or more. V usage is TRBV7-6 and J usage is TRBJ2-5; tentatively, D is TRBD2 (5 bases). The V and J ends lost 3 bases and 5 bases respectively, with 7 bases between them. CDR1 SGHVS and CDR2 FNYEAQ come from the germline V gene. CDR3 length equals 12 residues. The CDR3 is CASSLREETQYF. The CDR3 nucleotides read TGTGCCAGCAGCTTGAGGGAGGAGACCCAGTACTTC.

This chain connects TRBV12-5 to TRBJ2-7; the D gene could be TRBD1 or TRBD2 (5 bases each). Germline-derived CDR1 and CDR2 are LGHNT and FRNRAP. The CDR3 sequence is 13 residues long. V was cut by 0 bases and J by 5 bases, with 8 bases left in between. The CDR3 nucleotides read TGTGCTAGTGGTTTGGTACGGGGCCACGAGCAGTACTTC. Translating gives CASGLVRGHEQYF.

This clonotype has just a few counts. CDR3 sequence: CASSEWLAGGNTGELFF. The CDR3 DNA is TGTGCCAGCAGTGAATGGCTAGCGGGGGGGAACACCGGGGAGCTGTTTTTT. The gene calls are TRBV6-1 and TRBJ2-2; TRBD2 matches at 11 bases. There are 17 residues in the CDR3. The V segment lost 2 bases and the J segment 1 base; nucleotides outside the gene matches: 3. CDR1 is MNHNS and CDR2 is SASEGT in the germline V gene.

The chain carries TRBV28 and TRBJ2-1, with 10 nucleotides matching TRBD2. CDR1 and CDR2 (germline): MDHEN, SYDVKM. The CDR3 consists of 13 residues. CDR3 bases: TGTCCCCTTCGTCAGCGGGGGGGGAATGAGCAGTTCTTC. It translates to CPLRQRGGNEQFF.

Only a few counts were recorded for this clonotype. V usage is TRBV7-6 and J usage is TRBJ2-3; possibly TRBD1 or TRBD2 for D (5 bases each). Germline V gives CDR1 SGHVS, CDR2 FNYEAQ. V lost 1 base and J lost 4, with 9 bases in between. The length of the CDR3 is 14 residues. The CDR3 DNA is TGTGCCAGCAGCTTAGAACTAGGGGCAGATACGCAGTATTTT. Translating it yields CASSLELGADTQYF.

CDR3 DNA: TGTGCCAGCAGTTACTTTCCGGGGCTAGCAGATACGCAGTATTTT. Protein product: CASSYFPGLADTQYF. The rearrangement uses TRBV6-6 and TRBJ2-3; D may match TRBD1 or TRBD2 (5 bases each). Trimming removed 1 base from V and 4 bases from J, with 12 bases in between. The CDR3 contains 15 residues. Germline V gene lookup returns CDR1 MNHNY and CDR2 SVGAGI (reference sequence).

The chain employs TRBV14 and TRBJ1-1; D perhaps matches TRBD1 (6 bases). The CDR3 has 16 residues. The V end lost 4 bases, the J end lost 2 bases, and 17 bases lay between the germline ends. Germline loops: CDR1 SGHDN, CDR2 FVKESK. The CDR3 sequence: CASSPKGGRVNTEAFF. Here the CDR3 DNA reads TGTGCCAGCAGCCCCAAGGGGGGTCGCGTAAACACTGAAGCTTTCTTT.

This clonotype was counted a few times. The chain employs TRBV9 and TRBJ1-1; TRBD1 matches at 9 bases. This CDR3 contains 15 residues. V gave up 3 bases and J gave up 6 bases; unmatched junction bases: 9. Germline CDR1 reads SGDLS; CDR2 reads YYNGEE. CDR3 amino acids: CASSGTGGAQPEAFF. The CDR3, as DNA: TGTGCCAGCAGCGGTACAGGGGGCGCTCAGCCTGAAGCTTTCTTT.

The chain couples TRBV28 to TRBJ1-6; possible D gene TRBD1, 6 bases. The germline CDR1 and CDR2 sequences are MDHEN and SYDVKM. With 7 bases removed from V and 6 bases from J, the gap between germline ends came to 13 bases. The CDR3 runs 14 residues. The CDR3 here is CASTAGHPNSPLHF. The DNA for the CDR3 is TGTGCCAGCACGGCGGGACACCCTAATTCACCCCTCCACTTT.

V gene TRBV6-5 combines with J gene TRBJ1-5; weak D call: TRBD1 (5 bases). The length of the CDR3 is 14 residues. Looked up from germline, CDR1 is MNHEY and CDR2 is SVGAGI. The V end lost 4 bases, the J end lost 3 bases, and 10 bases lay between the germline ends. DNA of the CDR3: TGTGCCAGCAGTTGGGACGGACCCAATCAGCCCCAGCATTTT. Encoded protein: CASSWDGPNQPQHF.

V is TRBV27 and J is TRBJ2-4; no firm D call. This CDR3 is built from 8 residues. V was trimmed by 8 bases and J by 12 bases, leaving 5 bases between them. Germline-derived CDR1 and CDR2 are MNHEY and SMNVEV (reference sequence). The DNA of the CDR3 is TGTGCCAGCCCGGCTCAGTACTTC. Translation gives CASPAQYF.

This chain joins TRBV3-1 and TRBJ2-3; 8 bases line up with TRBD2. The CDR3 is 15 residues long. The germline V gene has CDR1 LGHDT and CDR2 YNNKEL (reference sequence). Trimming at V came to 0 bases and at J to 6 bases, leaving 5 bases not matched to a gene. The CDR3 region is CASSQDGLAWDTQYF. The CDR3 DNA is TGTGCCAGCAGCCAAGATGGACTAGCATGGGATACGCAGTATTTT.

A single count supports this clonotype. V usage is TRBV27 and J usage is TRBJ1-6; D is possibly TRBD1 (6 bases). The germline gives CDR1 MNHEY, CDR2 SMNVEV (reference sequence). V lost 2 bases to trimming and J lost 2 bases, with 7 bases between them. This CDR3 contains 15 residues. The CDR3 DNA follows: TGTGCCAGCAGTTTACGGACAGCCTATAATTCACCCCTCCACTTT. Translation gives CASSLRTAYNSPLHF.

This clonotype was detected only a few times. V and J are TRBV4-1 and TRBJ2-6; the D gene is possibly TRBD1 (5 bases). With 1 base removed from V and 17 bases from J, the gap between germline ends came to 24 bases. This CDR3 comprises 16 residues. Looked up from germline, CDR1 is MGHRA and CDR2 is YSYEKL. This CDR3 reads CASSQGVQGTLWALTF. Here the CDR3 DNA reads TGCGCCAGCAGCCAAGGGGTGCAGGGAACTCTCTGGGCCTTGACTTTC.

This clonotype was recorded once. The CDR3 nucleotides read TGTGCCAGCAGTTACGCTACACTAGCGGGGGGGCCAGATACGCAGTATTTT. This codes for CASSYATLAGGPDTQYF. V usage is TRBV6-6 and J usage is TRBJ2-3; 13 nucleotides line up with TRBD2. CDR1 and CDR2 (germline): MNHNY, SVGAGI (reference sequence). The V and J ends lost 2 bases and 4 bases, in that order; junction bases with no gene match: 6. The CDR3 spans 17 residues.

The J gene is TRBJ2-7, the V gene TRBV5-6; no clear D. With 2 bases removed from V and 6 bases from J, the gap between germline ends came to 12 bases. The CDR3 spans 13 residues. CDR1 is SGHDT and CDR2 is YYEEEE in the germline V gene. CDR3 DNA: TGTGCCAGCAGCTTACCCTCTGCTGGCGAGCAGTACGTC. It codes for CASSLPSAGEQYV.

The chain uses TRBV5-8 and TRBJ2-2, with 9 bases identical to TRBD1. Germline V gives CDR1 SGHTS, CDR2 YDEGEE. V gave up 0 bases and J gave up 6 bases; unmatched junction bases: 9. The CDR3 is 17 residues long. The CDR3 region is CASSLEEGQGYAGELFF. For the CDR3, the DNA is TGTGCCAGCAGCTTGGAGGAGGGACAGGGATATGCCGGGGAGCTGTTTTTT.

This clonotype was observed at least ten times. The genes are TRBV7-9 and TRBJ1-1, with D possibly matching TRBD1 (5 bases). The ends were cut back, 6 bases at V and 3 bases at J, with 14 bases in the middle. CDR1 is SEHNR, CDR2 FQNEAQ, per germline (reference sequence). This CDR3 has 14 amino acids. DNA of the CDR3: TGTGCCAGCAGTCTCGGCGCGGGGGACACTGAAGCTTTCTTT. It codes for CASSLGAGDTEAFF.

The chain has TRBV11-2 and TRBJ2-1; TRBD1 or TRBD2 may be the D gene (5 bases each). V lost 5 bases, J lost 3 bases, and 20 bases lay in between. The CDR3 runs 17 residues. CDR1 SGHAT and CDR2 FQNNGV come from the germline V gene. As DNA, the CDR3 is TGTGCCAGCAGCCCCGACAGTGAGGGAAGTATCTACAATGAGCAGTTCTTC. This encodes CASSPDSEGSIYNEQFF. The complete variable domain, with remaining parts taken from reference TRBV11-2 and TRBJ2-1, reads EAGVAQSPRYKIIEKRQSVAFWCNPISGHATLYWYQQILGQGPKLLIQFQNNGVVDDSQLPKDRFSAERLKGVDSTLKIQPAKLEDSAVYLCASSPDSEGSIYNEQFFGPGTRLTVL.

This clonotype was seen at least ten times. CDR3 sequence: CASSLARQYHSSGNTIYF. As DNA, the CDR3 is TGTGCCAGCAGCTTAGCCCGACAGTACCACAGCTCTGGAAACACCATATATTTT. The chain carries TRBV7-6 and TRBJ1-3, with D possibly matching TRBD1 (5 bases). Germline CDR1 SGHVS, CDR2 FNYEAQ. Trimming left V 0 bases short and J 0 bases short, with 15 bases between. The CDR3 contains 18 residues.

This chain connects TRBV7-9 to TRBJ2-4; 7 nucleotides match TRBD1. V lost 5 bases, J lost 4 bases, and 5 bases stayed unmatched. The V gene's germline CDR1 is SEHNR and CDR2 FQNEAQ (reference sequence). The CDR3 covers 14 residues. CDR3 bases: TGTGCCAGCAGCGGGTGGGACAGTAAAAACATTCAGTACTTC. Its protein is CASSGWDSKNIQYF.

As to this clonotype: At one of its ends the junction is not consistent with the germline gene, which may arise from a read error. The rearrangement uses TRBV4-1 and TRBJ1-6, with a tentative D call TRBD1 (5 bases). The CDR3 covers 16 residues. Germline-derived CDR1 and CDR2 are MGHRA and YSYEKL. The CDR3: CASSSPHGGTDSPPHF. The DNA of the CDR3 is TGCGCCAGCAGCTCCCCCCACGGGGGGACCGATTCACCCCCCCACTTT.